The present TCR beta chain was sequenced within a study of long-term antiretroviral therapy in people with HIV. Between the trimmed V and J ends, which lost 4 bases and 5 bases, there was a span of 18 bases. The CDR3 extends over 15 amino acids. Germline V gene lookup returns CDR1 SGHRS and CDR2 YFSETQ. Run at survey level, the immunoSEQ assay was version v3.0. A per-sample goal of about 35,000-55,000 T-cell genomes was targeted by sequencing. TCRdb's copy holds only in-frame clones and misses some; the assay was immunoSEQ multiplex PCR. The sample has about 28,000 clones; roughly 85% are singletons. This sequence originates from a man younger than 30 with HIV. Sequenced material: unsorted PBMCs, taken 0.8 years before starting antiretroviral therapy. The chain employs TRBV5-1 and TRBJ2-5; a weak D match, TRBD2 (6 bases). The CDR3 DNA sequence: TGCGCCAGCAGCGCGGCTCAGGGAGGCGGGGAGACCCAGTACTTC. This sequence encodes CASSAAQGGGETQYF.